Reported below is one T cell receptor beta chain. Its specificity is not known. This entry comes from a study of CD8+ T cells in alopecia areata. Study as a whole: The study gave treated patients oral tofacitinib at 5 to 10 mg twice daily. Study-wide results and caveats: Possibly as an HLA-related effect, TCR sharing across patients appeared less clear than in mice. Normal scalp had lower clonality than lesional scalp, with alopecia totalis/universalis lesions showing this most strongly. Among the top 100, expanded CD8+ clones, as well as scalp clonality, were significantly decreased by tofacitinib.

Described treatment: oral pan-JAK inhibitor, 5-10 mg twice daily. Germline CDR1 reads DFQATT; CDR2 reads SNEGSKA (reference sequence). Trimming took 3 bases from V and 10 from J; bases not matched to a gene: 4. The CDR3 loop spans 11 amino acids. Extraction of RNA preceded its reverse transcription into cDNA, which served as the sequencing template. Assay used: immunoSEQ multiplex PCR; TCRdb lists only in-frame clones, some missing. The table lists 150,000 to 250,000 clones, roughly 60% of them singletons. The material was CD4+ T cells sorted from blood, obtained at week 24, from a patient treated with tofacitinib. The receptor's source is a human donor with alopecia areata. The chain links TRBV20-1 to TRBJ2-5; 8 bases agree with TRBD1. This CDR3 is CSARDRVDQYF. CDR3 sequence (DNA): TGCAGTGCTAGGGACAGGGTTGACCAGTACTTC.